These T cell receptor beta chains were read from a single sample in a study of T-cell reconstitution after alpha-beta-depleted transplantation in children. TCRdb re-called the PCR reads with MiXCR, one entry per CDR3 protein. Of over 550,000 distinct CDR3 sequences detected, more than 9% appear once; the ten largest clones hold less than 5%. The specimen was PBMCs from the stem cell graft donor, collected from the stem cell graft. The receptors shown here come from a human donor who donated a stem cell graft to a child with acute myeloid leukemia. The conserved cysteine and the conserved F or W are not part of the CDR3 here. D genes are given only for firm matches.

cdr3_length | j_call | v_call | d_call | cdr3_aa
15 | TRBJ2-1 | TRBV20-1 | TRBD2 | SATGTSGRAFYNEQF
14 | TRBJ1-5 | TRBV3-1 | TRBD1 | ASSPPGQGPDQPQH
9 | TRBJ2-1 | TRBV14 | - | ASSVNRIQF
13 | TRBJ2-3 | TRBV11-3 | - | ASSFSGEYTDTQY
11 | TRBJ1-1 | TRBV7-3 | - | ASSYQQGTEAF
11 | TRBJ2-5 | TRBV18 | - | ASSPHPQETQY
11 | TRBJ2-7 | TRBV27 | TRBD1 | ASRDSKIYEQY
15 | TRBJ2-2 | TRBV27 | TRBD1 | ASSRPTGELHTGELF
11 | TRBJ1-1 | TRBV20-1 | - | SASSGGNTEAF
11 | TRBJ2-7 | TRBV4-1 | - | ASSLRDSYEQY
12 | TRBJ2-7 | TRBV12-3/TRBV12-4 | - | ASRQWSGGHEQY
14 | TRBJ2-1 | TRBV7-2 | - | ASSSGRGDAYNEQF
13 | TRBJ2-7 | TRBV5-1 | - | ASSLEIAVPYEQY
11 | TRBJ1-6 | TRBV20-1 | TRBD1 | SAEGQGGSPLH
10 | TRBJ1-1 | TRBV29-1 | - | SVGQINTEAF
14 | TRBJ2-1 | TRBV7-6 | TRBD1 | ASSMGGQGTYNEQF
15 | TRBJ2-5 | TRBV6-2/TRBV6-3 | TRBD2 | ASSYSKLAGGQETQY
10 | TRBJ1-6 | TRBV7-9 | - | ASSRGGSPLH
12 | TRBJ2-7 | TRBV5-1 | TRBD2 | ASSGSGRTQEQY
11 | TRBJ2-5 | TRBV4-2 | - | ASSQVDGETQY
14 | TRBJ2-3 | TRBV20-1 | - | SASGGKGFNTDTQY
14 | TRBJ2-1 | TRBV4-1 | TRBD2 | ASSQDRTSGSNEQF
12 | TRBJ2-7 | TRBV7-3 | - | ASSLMSGAGEQY
15 | TRBJ2-2 | TRBV25-1 | - | ASSDHREQGNTGELF
12 | TRBJ2-3 | TRBV6-1 | - | ASSPRATTDTQY
12 | TRBJ1-1 | TRBV18 | TRBD1 | ASSPPMHSTGAF
11 | TRBJ2-7 | TRBV10-3 | - | AISETVIYEQY
14 | TRBJ2-2 | TRBV7-9 | TRBD2 | ASSLGTSGDTGELF
8 | TRBJ2-1 | TRBV24-1 | - | ATSDGEQF
11 | TRBJ2-7 | TRBV20-1 | - | RAPGERLNEQY
14 | TRBJ2-5 | TRBV5-1 | TRBD2 | ASSLNVAGHGETQY
13 | TRBJ2-2 | TRBV20-1 | TRBD2 | SASGTSGFTGELF
11 | TRBJ2-7 | TRBV5-5 | - | ASSEDSPYEQY
11 | TRBJ2-1 | TRBV7-3 | - | ASSPTRGDGQF
13 | TRBJ2-7 | TRBV6-2/TRBV6-3 | - | ASSYGPPQGYEQY
12 | TRBJ2-7 | TRBV27 | TRBD2 | ASREWTRSDEQY
12 | TRBJ1-3 | TRBV5-1 | - | ASSSTVNGNTIY
14 | TRBJ2-5 | TRBV27 | TRBD1 | ASSLADRGLGETQY
13 | TRBJ1-5 | TRBV5-1 | - | ASSLDGQNNQPQH
14 | TRBJ1-6 | TRBV11-2 | - | ASSLDRSRGYSPLH
13 | TRBJ2-6 | TRBV6-2/TRBV6-3 | - | ASSLITGGANVLT
12 | TRBJ1-5 | TRBV7-2 | TRBD1 | ASSSRTGGQPQH
10 | TRBJ2-1 | TRBV20-1 | TRBD2 | RMTSAYNEQF
14 | TRBJ1-5 | TRBV4-2 | - | ASSQDRAGVGQPQH
12 | TRBJ2-1 | TRBV9 | - | ASSVTGLSNEQF
13 | TRBJ2-1 | TRBV7-9 | TRBD2 | ASSLGGGSINEQF
16 | TRBJ1-6 | TRBV5-1 | - | ASSHRGTPFTYNSPLH
11 | TRBJ1-5 | TRBV7-2 | - | ASSLGGYQPQH
12 | TRBJ2-2 | TRBV6-5 | - | ASSRTAHTGELF
8 | TRBJ2-7 | TRBV20-1 | - | SALRGEQY
13 | TRBJ1-5 | TRBV5-1 | TRBD1 | ASSLAGGQDQPQH